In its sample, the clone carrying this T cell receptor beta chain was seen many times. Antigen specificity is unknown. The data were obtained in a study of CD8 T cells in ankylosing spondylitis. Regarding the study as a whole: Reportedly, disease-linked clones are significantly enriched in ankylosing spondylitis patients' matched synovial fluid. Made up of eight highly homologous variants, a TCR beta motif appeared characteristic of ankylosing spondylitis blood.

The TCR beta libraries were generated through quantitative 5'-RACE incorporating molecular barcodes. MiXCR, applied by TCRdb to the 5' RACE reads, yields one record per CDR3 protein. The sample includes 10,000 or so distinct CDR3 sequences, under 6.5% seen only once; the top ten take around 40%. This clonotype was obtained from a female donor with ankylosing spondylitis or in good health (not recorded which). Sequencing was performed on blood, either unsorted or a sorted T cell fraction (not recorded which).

The CDR3 DNA reads as TGTGCCAGCAGCGTAGCTCACGGCGGGGACAGGGGTAACACTGAAGCTTTCTTT. Translation: CASSVAHGGDRGNTEAFF. The chain combines TRBV9 with TRBJ1-1, with 10 bases matching TRBD1. V gave up 0 bases and J gave up 2 bases; unmatched junction bases: 10. The CDR3 has 18 amino acids. Looked up from germline, CDR1 is SGDLS and CDR2 is YYNGEE.